Following are 8 T cell receptor beta chains from one sample sequenced in a study of cytomegalovirus exposure and HLA in healthy donors. The PCR used 60 Vbeta and 13 Jbeta primers. This table comes from immunoSEQ multiplex PCR, and its TCRdb copy is limited to in-frame clones, with some not included. This sample has roughly 100,000 clones, with roughly 75% found just once. The sample was PBMCs. These receptors came from a woman aged 40 to 50 in good health and CMV-seronegative.

The V and J genes are TRBV9 and TRBJ2-5; 10 bases agree with TRBD2. The CDR3 has 16 amino acids. The germline V gene has CDR1 SGDLS and CDR2 YYNGEE. J was trimmed by 5 bases and V by 0 bases; bases with no gene match: 7. The DNA for the CDR3 is TGTGCCAGCAGCGTAGGGCCTAGCGGGAGCGGGGAGACCCAGTACTTC. Translating it yields CASSVGPSGSGETQYF.

The chain couples TRBV18 to TRBJ2-7, with 9 positions matching TRBD2. J gave up 0 bases and V 0 bases, and 9 bases lay outside the gene matches. From germline, CDR1 is KGHSH and CDR2 LQKENI. The CDR3 is 18 residues long. The CDR3, as DNA: TGTGCCAGCTCACCACCGGCGCTTGGACTAGCGCTCTCCTACGAGCAGTACTTC. Encoded protein: CASSPPALGLALSYEQYF.

The chain has TRBV7-8 and TRBJ1-2, with D possibly TRBD1 on 5 matching bases. Germline loops: CDR1 SGHVS, CDR2 FQNEAQ. The length of the CDR3 is 15 residues. V lost 5 bases and J 4 bases, leaving 17 bases between the germline ends. The CDR3 is CASSLTGGSFYGYTF. CDR3 DNA: TGTGCCAGCAGCCTCACGGGGGGGTCCTTCTATGGCTACACCTTC.

The chain joins TRBV6-1 to TRBJ2-7, with TRBD2 matching over 10 bases. Germline CDR1 MNHNS, CDR2 SASEGT. V shed 4 bases, J shed 0 bases, and the junction held 3 bases outside the gene matches. CDR3 length: 15 amino acids. The CDR3, as DNA: TGTGCCAGCAGTGTTCGGACTAGCGGCTCCTACGAGCAGTACTTC. Protein sequence: CASSVRTSGSYEQYF.

V gene TRBV28 combines with J gene TRBJ2-1, with TRBD2 identical over 10 bases. CDR3 length: 16 residues. CDR1 and CDR2 from the germline V gene are MDHEN and SYDVKM. J lost 10 bases, V lost 6 bases, and 15 bases had no gene match. Here the CDR3 reads CASSLPSGLANWEQFF. The CDR3 DNA follows: TGTGCCAGCAGCTTGCCCTCGGGACTAGCGAATTGGGAGCAGTTCTTC. The variable domain in full, with the rest retrieved from reference TRBV28 and TRBJ2-1, is DVKVTQSSRYLVKRTGEKVFLECVQDMDHENMFWYRQDPGLGLRLIYFSYDVKMKEKGDIPEGYSVSREKKERFSLILESASTNQTSMYLCASSLPSGLANWEQFFGPGTRLTVL.

This chain connects TRBV19 to TRBJ2-7, with unresolved D. This CDR3 has 14 amino acids. Germline assignment: CDR1 LNHDA and CDR2 SQIVND (reference sequence). Trimming stripped 4 bases from V and 7 bases from J, with 17 bases between. CDR3 residues: CASSTGPAIGEQYF. In DNA, the CDR3 is TGTGCCAGTAGTACTGGGCCCGCTATTGGTGAGCAGTACTTC.

The genes are TRBV28 and TRBJ1-5, with D maybe TRBD1 (6 bases). V dropped 2 bases and J dropped 0 bases, with 8 bases sitting between them. The CDR3 is 15 residues long. Germline CDR1 and CDR2: MDHEN and SYDVKM. The CDR3 coding sequence is TGTGCCAGCAGTTTACTACAGGGTAGCAATCAGCCCCAGCATTTT. Residues: CASSLLQGSNQPQHF.

The rearrangement links TRBV5-1 to TRBJ2-3; possible D gene TRBD1, 7 bases. The germline CDR1 and CDR2 sequences are SGHRS and YFSETQ. The CDR3 consists of 15 residues. Trimming shortened V by 6 bases and J by 2 bases, and 16 bases separated the two germline ends. CDR3 sequence: CASKGRGDSTDTQYF. The CDR3 coding sequence is TGCGCCAGCAAGGGCAGGGGGGACTCCACAGATACGCAGTATTTT.